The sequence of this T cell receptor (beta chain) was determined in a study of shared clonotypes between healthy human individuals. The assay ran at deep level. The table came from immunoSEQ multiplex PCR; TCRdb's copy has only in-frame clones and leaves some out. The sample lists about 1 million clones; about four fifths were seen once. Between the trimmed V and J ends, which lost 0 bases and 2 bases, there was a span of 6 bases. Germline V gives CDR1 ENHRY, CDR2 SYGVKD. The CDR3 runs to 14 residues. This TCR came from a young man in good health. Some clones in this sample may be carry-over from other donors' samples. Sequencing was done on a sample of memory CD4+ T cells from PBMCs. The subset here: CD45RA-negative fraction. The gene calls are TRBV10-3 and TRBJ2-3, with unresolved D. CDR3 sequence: CAISESTDTDTQYF. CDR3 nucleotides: TGTGCCATCAGTGAGTCTACAGACACAGATACGCAGTATTTT.